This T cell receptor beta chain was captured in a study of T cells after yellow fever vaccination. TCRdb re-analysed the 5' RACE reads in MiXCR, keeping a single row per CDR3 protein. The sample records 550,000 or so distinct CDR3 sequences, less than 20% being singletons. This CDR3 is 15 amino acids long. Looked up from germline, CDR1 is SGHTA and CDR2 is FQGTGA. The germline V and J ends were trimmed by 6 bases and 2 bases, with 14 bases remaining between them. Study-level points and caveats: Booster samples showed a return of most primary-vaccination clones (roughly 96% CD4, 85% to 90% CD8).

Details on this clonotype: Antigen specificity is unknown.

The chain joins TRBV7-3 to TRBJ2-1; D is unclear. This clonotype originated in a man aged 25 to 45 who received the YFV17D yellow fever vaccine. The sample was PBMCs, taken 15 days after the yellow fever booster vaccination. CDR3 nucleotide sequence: TGTGCCAGCAGTTCGATCCGGCGCACCTACAATGAGCAGTTCTTC. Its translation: CASSSIRRTYNEQFF. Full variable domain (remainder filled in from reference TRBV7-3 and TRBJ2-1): GAGVSQTPSNKVTEKGKYVELRCDPISGHTALYWYRQSLGQGPEFLIYFQGTGAADDSGLPNDRFFAVRPEGSVSTLKIQRTERGDSAVYLCASSSIRRTYNEQFFGPGTRLTVL.